This T cell receptor (beta chain) originates from a study of cytomegalovirus exposure and HLA in healthy donors. Turning to this clone: The antigen remains unidentified.

13 Jbeta primers and 60 Vbeta primers were used for the PCR. Repertoires were generated with immunoSEQ multiplex PCR, while TCRdb's copy carries only in-frame clones and drops some. The sample holds 160,000 or so clones, just over 70% seen once. Study conclusions and caveats: A later analysis found that most CMV-associated TCR beta chains appeared HLA-restricted.

The CDR3 is 15 amino acids. The trim removed 6 bases at V and 1 base at J, leaving 11 bases unmatched. The V gene's germline CDR1 is SQVTM and CDR2 ANQGSEA. The clonotype originates from a human donor in good health. J is TRBJ1-1 and V is TRBV29-1; 7 nucleotides line up with TRBD1. The sequenced sample was PBMCs. CDR3 loop: CSVAGAPGGNTEAFF. The CDR3 DNA is TGCAGCGTCGCGGGCGCCCCAGGGGGGAACACTGAAGCTTTCTTT. Combining the CDR3 with reference TRBV29-1 and TRBJ1-1 gives the whole variable domain SAVISQKPSRDICQRGTSLTIQCQVDSQVTMMFWYRQQPGQSLTLIATANQGSEATYESGFVIDKFPISRPNLTFSTLTVSNMSPEDSSIYLCSVAGAPGGNTEAFFGQGTRLTVV.